These 10 T cell receptor beta chains were all obtained from the same sample, sequenced in a study of T cells in Graves' hyperthyroidism and ophthalmopathy. RNA transcripts were the template for amplifying TCR beta CDR3 regions. TCR CDR3 underwent first-round RT-PCR with the HTBI primer set. TCRdb called the multiplex PCR reads again in MiXCR, with one record for every CDR3 protein. The table has approximately 600,000 distinct CDR3 sequences, more than 20% seen once. The sample consisted of blood. The source is a man younger than 40 with Graves' ophthalmopathy.

This clonotype was seen only a few times. A much larger clone differs by one base, so this may be a read error. The rearrangement joins TRBV27 to TRBJ1-5, with TRBD1 as a possible D gene (5 bases). CDR1 and CDR2 (germline): MNHEY, SMNVEV (reference sequence). The CDR3 spans 14 residues. V was pared by 3 bases and J by 1 base, with 7 bases between. In DNA form, the CDR3 reads TGTGCCAGCAGTTTCGGGGCGAGCAATCAGCCCCAGCATTTT. Translating gives CASSFGASNQPQHF.

The table lists this clonotype with a few counts. CDR3 sequence (DNA): TGCAGTGCTAGGCAGGAACAGGGGAGGTATGGCTACACCTTC. Protein product: CSARQEQGRYGYTF. The chain carries TRBV20-1 and TRBJ1-2, with TRBD1 matching 7 bases. The V segment lost 3 bases and the J segment 5 bases; nucleotides outside the gene matches: 9. This CDR3 comprises 14 residues. Looked up from germline, CDR1 is DFQATT and CDR2 is SNEGSKA (reference sequence).

This clonotype was detected many times. The CDR3 DNA reads as TGCGCCAGCAGCTTAGACAGAGATAATTCACCCCTCCACTTT. It translates to CASSLDRDNSPLHF. The chain carries TRBV5-1 and TRBJ1-6; D perhaps matches TRBD1 (5 bases). V lost 2 bases and J lost 5, with 8 bases in between. CDR1 SGHRS and CDR2 YFSETQ come from the germline V gene. The CDR3 is 14 amino acids.

This clonotype was detected a few times. The rearrangement joins TRBV28 to TRBJ2-7; a possible D gene is TRBD2 (6 bases). Germline V CDR1 and CDR2: MDHEN, SYDVKM. CDR3 length: 16 amino acids. The V and J ends lost 5 bases and 2 bases respectively, with 19 bases between them. Here the CDR3 DNA reads TGTGCCAGCAGTCCCTCATCGGGGGACCCGGCCTACGAGCAGTACTTC. Encoded protein: CASSPSSGDPAYEQYF.

The table lists this clonotype with a few counts. A read error may explain this, as a much larger clone is one base away. The V gene is TRBV28, the J gene TRBJ1-1; D unclear. CDR3 length equals 14 residues. Germline V gene data show CDR1 as MDHEN and CDR2 as SYDVKM. Trimming took off 8 bases at V and 0 bases at J, with 13 bases between the two ends. CDR3 in amino acids: CASAEQGMNTEAFF. CDR3 nucleotide sequence: TGTGCCAGCGCCGAGCAAGGAATGAACACTGAAGCTTTCTTT.

The V call is TRBV7-3, the J call TRBJ2-1, with TRBD2 matching over 8 bases. CDR3 length: 16 residues. V lost 3 bases to trimming and J lost 6 bases; unmatched junction nucleotides: 10. The germline V gene has CDR1 SGHTA and CDR2 FQGTGA. This CDR3 is CASSLAGGGAFNEQFF. The DNA of the CDR3 is TGTGCCAGCAGCTTGGCGGGAGGTGGTGCTTTCAATGAGCAGTTCTTC.

To note about this clonotype: The missing conserved phenylalanine or tryptophan at the end of this CDR3 makes a read error likely. The chain recombines TRBV7-9 with TRBJ2-3, with unresolved D. The V end was cut by 2 bases, the J end by 1 base, with 10 bases between. CDR3 length equals 15 residues. Germline loops: CDR1 SEHNR, CDR2 FQNEAQ (reference sequence). DNA for the CDR3: TGTGCCAGCAGCTTAAAGCATGACGGCACAGATACGCAGTATTCT. Its protein is CASSLKHDGTDTQYS.

V usage is TRBV15 and J usage is TRBJ1-5, with a possible D match to TRBD1 (5 bases). The CDR3 runs 14 residues. Trimming shortened V by 5 bases and J by 1 base, and 9 bases separated the two germline ends. Germline V gene data show CDR1 as LNHNV and CDR2 as YYDKDF (reference sequence). This CDR3 is CATSPGDSNQPQHF. The CDR3 nucleotides are TGTGCCACCAGCCCCGGGGACAGCAATCAGCCCCAGCATTTT.

Worth noting for this clonotype: This sequence may be a read error, since a much larger clone differs from it by one base. The V and J genes are TRBV5-1 and TRBJ2-7; 7 nucleotides line up with TRBD1. V lost 0 bases to trimming and J lost 5 bases; unmatched junction nucleotides: 8. The length of the CDR3 is 15 residues. Germline-derived CDR1 and CDR2 are SGHRS and YFSETQ. CDR3 sequence (DNA): TGCGCCAGCAGCTTGGACAGGGGTACCTTCAACGAGCAGTACTTC. It translates to CASSLDRGTFNEQYF.

The CDR3 sequence is CASSYEGAGTGELFF. For the CDR3, the DNA is TGTGCCAGCAGTTACGAGGGGGCGGGCACCGGGGAGCTGTTTTTT. This sequence joins TRBV6-9 and TRBJ2-2; 7 bases line up with TRBD1. Germline CDR1 and CDR2: MNHGY and SVAAGI. V dropped 3 bases and J dropped 4; count of bases not matched to a gene: 5. The CDR3 loop spans 15 amino acids.